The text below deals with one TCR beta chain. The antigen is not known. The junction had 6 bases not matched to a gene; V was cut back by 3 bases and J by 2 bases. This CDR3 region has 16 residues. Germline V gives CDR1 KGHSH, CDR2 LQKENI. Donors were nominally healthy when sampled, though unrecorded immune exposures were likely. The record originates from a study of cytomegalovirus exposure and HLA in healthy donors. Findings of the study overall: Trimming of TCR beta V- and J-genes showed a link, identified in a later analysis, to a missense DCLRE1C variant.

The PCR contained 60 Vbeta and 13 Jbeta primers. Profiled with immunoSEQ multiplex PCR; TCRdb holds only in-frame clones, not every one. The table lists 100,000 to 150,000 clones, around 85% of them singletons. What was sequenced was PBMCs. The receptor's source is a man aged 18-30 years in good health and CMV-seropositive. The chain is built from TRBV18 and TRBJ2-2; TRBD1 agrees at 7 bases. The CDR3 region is CASSPWTGRNTGELFF. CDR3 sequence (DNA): TGTGCCAGCTCACCGTGGACAGGACGTAACACCGGGGAGCTGTTTTTT.